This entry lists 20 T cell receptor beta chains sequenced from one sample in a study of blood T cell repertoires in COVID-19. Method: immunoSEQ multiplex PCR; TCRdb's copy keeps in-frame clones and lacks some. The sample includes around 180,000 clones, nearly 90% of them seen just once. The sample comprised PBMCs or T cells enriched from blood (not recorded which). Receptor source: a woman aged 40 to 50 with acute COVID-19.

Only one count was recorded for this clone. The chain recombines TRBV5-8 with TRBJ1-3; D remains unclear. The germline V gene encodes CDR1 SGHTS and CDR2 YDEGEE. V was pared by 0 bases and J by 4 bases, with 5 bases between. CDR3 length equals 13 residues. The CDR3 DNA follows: TGTGCCAGCAGCTTGGCGGGAGGAAACACCATATATTTT. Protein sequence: CASSLAGGNTIYF.

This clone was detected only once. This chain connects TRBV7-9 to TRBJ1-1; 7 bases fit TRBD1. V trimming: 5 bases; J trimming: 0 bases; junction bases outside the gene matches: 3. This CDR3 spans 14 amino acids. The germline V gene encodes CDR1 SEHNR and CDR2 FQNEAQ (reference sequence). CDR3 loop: CASSPRGVNTEAFF. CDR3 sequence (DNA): TGTGCCAGCAGCCCCAGGGGGGTGAACACTGAAGCTTTCTTT.

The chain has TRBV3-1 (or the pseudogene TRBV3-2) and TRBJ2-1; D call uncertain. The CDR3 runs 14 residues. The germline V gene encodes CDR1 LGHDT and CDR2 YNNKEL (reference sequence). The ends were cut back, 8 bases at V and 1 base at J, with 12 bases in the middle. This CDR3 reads CASCADSSYNEQFF. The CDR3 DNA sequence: TGTGCCAGCTGTGCCGACTCGTCCTACAATGAGCAGTTCTTC.

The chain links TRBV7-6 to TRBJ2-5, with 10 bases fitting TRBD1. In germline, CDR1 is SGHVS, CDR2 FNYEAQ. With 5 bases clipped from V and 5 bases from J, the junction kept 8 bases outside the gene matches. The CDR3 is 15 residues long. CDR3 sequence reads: CASSQGQGVWETQYF. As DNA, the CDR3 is TGTGCCAGCAGCCAAGGACAGGGGGTCTGGGAGACCCAGTACTTC.

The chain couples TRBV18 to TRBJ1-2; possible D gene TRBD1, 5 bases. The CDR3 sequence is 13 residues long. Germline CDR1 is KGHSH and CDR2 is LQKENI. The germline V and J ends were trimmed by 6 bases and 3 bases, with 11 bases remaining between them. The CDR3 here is CASSLDSDYGYTF. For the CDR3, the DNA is TGTGCCAGCTCTCTCGACAGTGACTATGGCTACACCTTC. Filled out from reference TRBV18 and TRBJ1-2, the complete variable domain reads NAGVMQNPRHLVRRRGQEARLRCSPMKGHSHVYWYRQLPEEGLKFMVYLQKENIIDESGMPKERFSAEFPKEGPSILRIQQVVRGDSAAYFCASSLDSDYGYTFGSGTRLTVV.

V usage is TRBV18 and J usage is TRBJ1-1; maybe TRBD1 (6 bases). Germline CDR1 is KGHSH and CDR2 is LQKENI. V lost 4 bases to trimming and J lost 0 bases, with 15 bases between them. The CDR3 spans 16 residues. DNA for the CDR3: TGTGCCAGCTCACTTGCCCCACAGGGCTTGAACACTGAAGCTTTCTTT. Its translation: CASSLAPQGLNTEAFF.

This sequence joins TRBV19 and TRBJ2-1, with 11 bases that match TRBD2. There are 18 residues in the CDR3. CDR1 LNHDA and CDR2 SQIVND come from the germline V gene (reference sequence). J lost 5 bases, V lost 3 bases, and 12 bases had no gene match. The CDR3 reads CASSMATSGGRKNNEQFF. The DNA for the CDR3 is TGTGCCAGTAGTATGGCAACTAGCGGGGGCCGAAAAAACAATGAGCAGTTCTTC.

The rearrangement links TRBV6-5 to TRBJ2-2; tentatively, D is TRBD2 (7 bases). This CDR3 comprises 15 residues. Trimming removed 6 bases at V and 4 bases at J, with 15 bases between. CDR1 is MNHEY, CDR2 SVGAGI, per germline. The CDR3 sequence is CASSGTGGATGELFF. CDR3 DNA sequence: TGTGCCAGCAGCGGGACGGGGGGCGCCACCGGGGAGCTGTTTTTT.

CDR3 nucleotides: TGTGCCAGCAGCGATAGCGGGGGCGCCTACAATGAGCAGTTCTTC. Its translation: CASSDSGGAYNEQFF. This chain links TRBV9 with TRBJ2-1, with 9 bases aligning to TRBD2. The CDR3 covers 15 residues. CDR1 is SGDLS, CDR2 YYNGEE, per germline. Trimming at V came to 3 bases and at J to 2 bases, leaving 3 bases not matched to a gene.

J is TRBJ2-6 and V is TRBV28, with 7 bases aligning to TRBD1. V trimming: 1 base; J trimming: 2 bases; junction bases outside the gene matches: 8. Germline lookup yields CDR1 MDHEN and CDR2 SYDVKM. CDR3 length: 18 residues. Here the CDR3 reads CASSLSGVTGTGANVLTF. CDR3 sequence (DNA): TGTGCCAGCAGTTTATCCGGGGTGACAGGGACTGGGGCCAACGTCCTGACTTTC.

CDR3 DNA sequence: TGTGCCATCAGCGAGGGACAGGGCCTGCATCAGCCCCAGCATTTT. It is translated as CAISEGQGLHQPQHF. The V call is TRBV10-3, the J call TRBJ1-5; 9 bases align to TRBD1. There are 15 residues in the CDR3. Germline CDR1 and CDR2: ENHRY and SYGVKD. V dropped 6 bases and J dropped 5; count of bases not matched to a gene: 8.

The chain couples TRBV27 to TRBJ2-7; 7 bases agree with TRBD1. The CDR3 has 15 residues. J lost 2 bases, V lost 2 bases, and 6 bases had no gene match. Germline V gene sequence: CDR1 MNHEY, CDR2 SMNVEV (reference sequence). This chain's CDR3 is CASSLIQGQTYEQYF. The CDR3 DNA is TGTGCCAGCAGTTTAATTCAGGGACAGACCTACGAGCAGTACTTC.

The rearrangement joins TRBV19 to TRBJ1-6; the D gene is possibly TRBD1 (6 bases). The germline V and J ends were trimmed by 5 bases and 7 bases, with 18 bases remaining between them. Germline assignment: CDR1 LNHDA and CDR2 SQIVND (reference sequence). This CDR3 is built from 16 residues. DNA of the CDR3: TGTGCCAGTAGTCTCCGGACAGAATTAAGAAATTCACCCCTCCACTTT. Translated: CASSLRTELRNSPLHF.

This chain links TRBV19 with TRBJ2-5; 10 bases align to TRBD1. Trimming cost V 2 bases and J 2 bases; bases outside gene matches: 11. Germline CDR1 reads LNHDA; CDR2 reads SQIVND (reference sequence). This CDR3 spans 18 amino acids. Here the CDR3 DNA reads TGTGCCAGTAGTATAAAAAGGACCGGGACAGGGGTTCAAGAGACCCAGTACTTC. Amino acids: CASSIKRTGTGVQETQYF.

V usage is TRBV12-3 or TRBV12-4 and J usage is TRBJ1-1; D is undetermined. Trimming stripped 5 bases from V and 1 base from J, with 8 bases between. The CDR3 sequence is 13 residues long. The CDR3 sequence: CASSDQANTEAFF. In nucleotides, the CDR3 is TGTGCCAGCAGTGATCAGGCGAACACTGAAGCTTTCTTT.

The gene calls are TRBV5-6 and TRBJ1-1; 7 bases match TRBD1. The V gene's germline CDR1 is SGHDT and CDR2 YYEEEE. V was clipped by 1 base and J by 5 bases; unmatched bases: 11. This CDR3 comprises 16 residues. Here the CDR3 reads CASSLLQTGLFTEAFF. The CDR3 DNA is TGTGCCAGCAGCTTGCTCCAGACAGGGCTGTTTACTGAAGCTTTCTTT.

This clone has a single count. In DNA form, the CDR3 reads TGTGCCAGCAGTGTCGCTCTAGCGGGAGGTGTAGATACGCAGTATTTT. Amino acids: CASSVALAGGVDTQYF. The genes are TRBV2 and TRBJ2-3, with 11 bases lining up with TRBD2. The CDR3 has 16 residues. After removal of 4 bases from V and 5 bases from J, the junction contained 8 bases not matched to a gene. Germline lookup yields CDR1 SNHLY and CDR2 FYNNEI.

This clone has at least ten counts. The CDR3 coding sequence is TGTGCCAGCAGCTTAGGCAGGGGGCGAGGCCTCGACGGGGAGCTGTTTTTT. Its translation: CASSLGRGRGLDGELFF. V gene TRBV11-2 combines with J gene TRBJ2-2, with 8 bases lining up with TRBD1. V lost 1 base to trimming and J lost 7 bases; unmatched junction nucleotides: 11. Per the germline V gene, CDR1 is SGHAT and CDR2 is FQNNGV. The CDR3 contains 17 residues.

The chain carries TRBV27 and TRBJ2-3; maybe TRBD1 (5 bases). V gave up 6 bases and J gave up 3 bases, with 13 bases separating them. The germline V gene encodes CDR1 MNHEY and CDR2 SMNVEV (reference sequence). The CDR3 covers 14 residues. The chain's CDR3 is CASRRQGNTDTQYF. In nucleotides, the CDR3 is TGTGCCAGCAGGAGGCAGGGTAATACAGATACGCAGTATTTT.

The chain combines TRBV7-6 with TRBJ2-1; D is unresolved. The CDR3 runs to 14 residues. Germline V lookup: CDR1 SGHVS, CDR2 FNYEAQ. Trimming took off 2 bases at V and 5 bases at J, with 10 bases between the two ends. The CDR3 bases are TGTGCCAGCAGCTTAACGGGTCCAAACAATGAGCAGTTCTTC. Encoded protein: CASSLTGPNNEQFF.